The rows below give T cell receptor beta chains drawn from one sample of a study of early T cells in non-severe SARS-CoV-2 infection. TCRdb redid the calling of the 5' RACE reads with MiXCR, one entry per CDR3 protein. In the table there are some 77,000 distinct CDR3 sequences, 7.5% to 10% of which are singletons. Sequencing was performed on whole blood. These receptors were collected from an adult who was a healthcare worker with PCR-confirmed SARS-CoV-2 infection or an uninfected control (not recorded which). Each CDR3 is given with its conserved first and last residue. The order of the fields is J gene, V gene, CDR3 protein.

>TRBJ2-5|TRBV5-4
CASSLAAQETQYF
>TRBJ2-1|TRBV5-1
CASSPRTSGSNEQFF
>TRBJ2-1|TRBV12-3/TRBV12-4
CASSPGLAAVF
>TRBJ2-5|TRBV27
CASSPGLAVQETQYF
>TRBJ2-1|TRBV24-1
CATSDLRTGGFYEQFF
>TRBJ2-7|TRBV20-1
CSAPLAGGRNEQYF
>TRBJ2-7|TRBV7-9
CASSQRDRSHEQYF
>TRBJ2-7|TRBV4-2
CASSQGPGTYEQYF
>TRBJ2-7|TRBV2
CASSEGGYEQYF
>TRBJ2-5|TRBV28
CASSLPRGLETQYF
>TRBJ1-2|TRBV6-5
CASSRTVRSNYGYTF
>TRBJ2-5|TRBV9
CASSVGLAGTLIRETQYF
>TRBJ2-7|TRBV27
CASSPQRISYEQYF
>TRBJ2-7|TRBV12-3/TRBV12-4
CASSPLLTASYEQYF
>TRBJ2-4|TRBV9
CASSEGVASVTKNIQYF
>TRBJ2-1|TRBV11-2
CASSLRQGLSYNEQFF
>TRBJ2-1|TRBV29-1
CSVNYNEQFF
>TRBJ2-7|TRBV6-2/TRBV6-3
CASGVYEQYF
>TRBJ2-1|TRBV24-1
CATSVGLGNEQFF
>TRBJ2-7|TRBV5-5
CASSFEAASVQDEQYF
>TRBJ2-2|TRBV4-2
CASSQPPSGNTGELFF
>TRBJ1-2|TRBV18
CASSPQRETLHGYTF
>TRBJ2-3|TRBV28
CASSTAPTDTQYF
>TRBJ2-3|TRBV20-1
CSARVPSGSTDTQYF
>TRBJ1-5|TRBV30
CACQPGQVDQPQHF
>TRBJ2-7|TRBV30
CAWASGGGYEQYF
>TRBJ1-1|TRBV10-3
CAISGGDSTEAFF
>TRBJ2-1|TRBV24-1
CATSDLASSYNEQFF
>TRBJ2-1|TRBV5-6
CASSLPGLVNEQFF
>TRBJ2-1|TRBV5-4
CASSPGTSGRGQFF
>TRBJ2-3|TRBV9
CASSRRDRRDTQYF
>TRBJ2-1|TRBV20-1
CSAPDYSRGEQFF
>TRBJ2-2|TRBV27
CASSELSPGLARTGELFF
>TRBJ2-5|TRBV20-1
CSASSYVRGQETQYF
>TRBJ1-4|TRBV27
CASSHSTGIGEKLFF
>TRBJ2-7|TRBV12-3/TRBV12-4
CASSLADVGYEQYF
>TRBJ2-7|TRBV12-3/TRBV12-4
CASSFAGSTYEQYF
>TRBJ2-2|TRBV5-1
CASVAFQNTGELFF
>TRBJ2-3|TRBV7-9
CASSLMGGNTDTQYF
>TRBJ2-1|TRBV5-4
CASSLGGQGGNEQFF
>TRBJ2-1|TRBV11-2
CASSSPGLRQEQFF
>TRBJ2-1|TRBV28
CATGVSSYNEQFF